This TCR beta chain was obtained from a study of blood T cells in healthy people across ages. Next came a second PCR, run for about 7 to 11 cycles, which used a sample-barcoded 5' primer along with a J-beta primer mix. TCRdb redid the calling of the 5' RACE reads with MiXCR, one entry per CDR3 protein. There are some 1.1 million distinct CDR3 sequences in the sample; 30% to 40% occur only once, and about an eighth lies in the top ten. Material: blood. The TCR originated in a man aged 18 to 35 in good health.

As DNA, the CDR3 is TGTGCCAGCAGCGCCGGGACCTCCTACGAGCAGTACTTC. This gives the protein CASSAGTSYEQYF. This rearrangement joins TRBV7-2 to TRBJ2-7, with D perhaps matching TRBD1 or TRBD2 (5 bases each). Germline loops: CDR1 SGHTA, CDR2 FQGNSA. Trimming removed 5 bases from V and 0 bases from J, with 8 bases in between. The CDR3 extends over 13 amino acids.